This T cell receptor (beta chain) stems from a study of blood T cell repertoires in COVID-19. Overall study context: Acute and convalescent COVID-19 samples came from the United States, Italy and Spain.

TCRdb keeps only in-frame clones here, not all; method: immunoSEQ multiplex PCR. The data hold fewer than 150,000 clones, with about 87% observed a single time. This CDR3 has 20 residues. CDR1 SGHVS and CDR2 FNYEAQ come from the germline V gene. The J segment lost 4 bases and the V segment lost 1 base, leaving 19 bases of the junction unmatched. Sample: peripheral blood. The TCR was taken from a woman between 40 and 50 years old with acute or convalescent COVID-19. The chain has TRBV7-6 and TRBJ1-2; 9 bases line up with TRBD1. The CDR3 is CASSLGAWKGQGRNSYGYTF. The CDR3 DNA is TGTGCCAGCAGCTTAGGGGCTTGGAAGGGACAGGGCCGTAATAGCTATGGCTACACCTTC.